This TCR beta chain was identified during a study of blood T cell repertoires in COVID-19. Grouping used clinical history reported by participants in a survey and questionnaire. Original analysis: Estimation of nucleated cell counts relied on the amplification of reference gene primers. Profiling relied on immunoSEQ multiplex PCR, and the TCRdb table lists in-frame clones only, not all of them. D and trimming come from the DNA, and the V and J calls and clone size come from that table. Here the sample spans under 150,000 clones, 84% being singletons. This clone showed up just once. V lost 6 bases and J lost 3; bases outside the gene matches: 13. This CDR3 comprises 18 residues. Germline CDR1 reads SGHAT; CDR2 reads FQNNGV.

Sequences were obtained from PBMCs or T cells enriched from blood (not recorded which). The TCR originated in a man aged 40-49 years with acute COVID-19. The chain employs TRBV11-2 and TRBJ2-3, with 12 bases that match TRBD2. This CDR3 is CASSSRLAGELRTDTQYF. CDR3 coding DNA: TGTGCCAGCAGTTCACGACTAGCGGGAGAGTTGAGGACAGATACGCAGTATTTT.